Presented here are 8 T cell receptor beta chains from one specimen sequenced in a study of blood T cells in healthy people across ages. A second roughly 6 to 12 cycle PCR used barcoded and J-beta primers. TCRdb reanalysed the 5' RACE reads using MiXCR and keeps one entry per CDR3 protein. The sample gives 550,000 to 600,000 distinct CDR3 sequences, about 25% of which show up once; 18% is in the top ten. Sequencing used blood. These receptors originate from a woman aged 70-85 years in good health.

This chain connects TRBV5-6 to TRBJ1-2; D may be TRBD1 (5 bases). Per germline, CDR1 SGHDT and CDR2 YYEEEE. Trimming took off 4 bases at V and 4 bases at J, with 17 bases between the two ends. CDR3 size: 15 residues. The CDR3 DNA reads as TGTGCCAGCAGCCCCCAGGGTTGGCCGTCCTATGGCTACACCTTC. It specifies CASSPQGWPSYGYTF.

The rearrangement links TRBV12-3 or TRBV12-4 to TRBJ2-1; TRBD2 matches at 7 bases. Unmatched junction bases numbered 6, after V lost 4 bases and J lost 3 bases. The CDR3 has 15 residues. The CDR3 sequence: CASSSVAGHYNEQFF. The CDR3 coding sequence is TGTGCCAGCAGTTCTGTAGCGGGCCACTACAATGAGCAGTTCTTC.

This clonotype was counted between two and nine times. The rearrangement links TRBV7-9 to TRBJ1-1, with 9 bases identical to TRBD1. CDR3 length: 15 residues. Germline CDR1 is SEHNR and CDR2 is FQNEAQ (reference sequence). With V trimmed by 5 bases and J by 11 bases, 15 bases remained unmatched. CDR3 region: CASSRGQGPDLVAFF. CDR3 coding DNA: TGTGCCAGCAGCCGTGGACAGGGGCCGGATTTAGTTGCTTTCTTT.

The chain uses TRBV20-1 and TRBJ2-1, with 7 bases aligning to TRBD2. The CDR3 is made up of 16 amino acids. Losses at the gene ends were 0 bases for V and 0 bases for J; bases not matched to a gene: 5. Germline V gene lookup returns CDR1 DFQATT and CDR2 SNEGSKA (reference sequence). As DNA, the CDR3 is TGCAGTGCTAGAGACGCCGGGACTAACTCCTACAATGAGCAGTTCTTC. Encoded protein: CSARDAGTNSYNEQFF.

V usage is TRBV19 and J usage is TRBJ1-1; the D is unclear. Germline V gives CDR1 LNHDA, CDR2 SQIVND (reference sequence). V dropped 6 bases and J dropped 0 bases, with 11 bases sitting between them. This CDR3 is 14 amino acids long. For the CDR3, the DNA is TGTGCCAGTAGGCAAGAGGGTCTGAACACTGAAGCTTTCTTT. This codes for CASRQEGLNTEAFF.

The V call is TRBV7-2, the J call TRBJ2-7, with 10 bases fitting TRBD1. CDR1 SGHTA and CDR2 FQGNSA come from the germline V gene. The CDR3 contains 16 residues. J gave up 6 bases and V 2 bases, and 10 bases lay outside the gene matches. In DNA form, the CDR3 reads TGTGCCAGCAGCTTATTTGGTCGACAGGGGGCGTCCGAGCAGTACTTC. It yields the protein CASSLFGRQGASEQYF.

The V gene is TRBV6-2 or TRBV6-3, the J gene TRBJ2-1; 10 bases map to TRBD2. Germline V gene lookup returns CDR1 MNHEY and CDR2 SVGEGT. The CDR3 consists of 17 residues. V shed 6 bases and J 1 base; nucleotides not matched to a gene: 9. The CDR3 here is CASSSRASGGSYNEQFF. The CDR3 DNA reads TGTGCCAGCAGCTCCCGGGCTAGCGGGGGTTCCTACAATGAGCAGTTCTTC.

This chain uses TRBV24-1 with TRBJ2-1; 8 bases align to TRBD2. The length of the CDR3 is 18 residues. The germline gives CDR1 KGHDR, CDR2 SFDVKD. V shed 3 bases and J 6 bases; nucleotides not matched to a gene: 15. The CDR3 bases are TGTGCCACCAGTGATCGGCCCACCTGGGCGGGGGGAAGCAATGAGCAGTTCTTC. Translated: CATSDRPTWAGGSNEQFF.